A single sample gave rise to the 5 T cell receptor beta chains below, sequenced in a study of shared clonotypes between healthy human individuals. Using immunoSEQ multiplex PCR, the repertoire was profiled, and TCRdb retains in-frame clones only, with some absent. This table holds fewer than 400,000 clones, less than 85% found once. Sequencing input: memory CD4+ T cells sorted from blood. Subset defined: CD45RA-negative fraction. These TCRs come from a man aged 30 to 45 in good health.

The CDR3 nucleotides are TGTGCCAGCAGTGGGCGGACATCATCTGAAGCTTTCTTT. As protein: CASSGRTSSEAFF. The chain joins TRBV6-4 to TRBJ1-1; perhaps TRBD1 as D (5 bases). Trimming removed 4 bases from V and 6 bases from J, with 12 bases in between. This CDR3 spans 13 amino acids. Germline V CDR1 and CDR2: MRHNA, SNTAGT.

V usage is TRBV11-2 and J usage is TRBJ1-1; D is unresolved. The CDR3 sequence is 13 residues long. Germline V gene lookup returns CDR1 SGHAT and CDR2 FQNNGV. V was shortened by 5 bases and J by 3 bases, with 10 bases between the two germline ends. The CDR3 sequence: CASSTRPYTEAFF. CDR3 sequence (DNA): TGTGCCAGCAGCACACGACCGTACACTGAAGCTTTCTTT. The variable domain in full, with the rest retrieved from reference TRBV11-2 and TRBJ1-1, is EAGVAQSPRYKIIEKRQSVAFWCNPISGHATLYWYQQILGQGPKLLIQFQNNGVVDDSQLPKDRFSAERLKGVDSTLKIQPAKLEDSAVYLCASSTRPYTEAFFGQGTRLTVV.

This chain links TRBV18 with TRBJ2-7, with 8 positions matching TRBD2. The V and J ends lost 2 bases and 6 bases, in that order; junction bases with no gene match: 9. This CDR3 spans 15 amino acids. CDR1 and CDR2 (germline): KGHSH, LQKENI. The DNA for the CDR3 is TGTGCCAGCTCACCAAATAGAGCGGGGGCCCTCGAGCAGTACTTC. This gives the protein CASSPNRAGALEQYF.

The rearrangement joins TRBV5-4 to TRBJ1-2; no firm D call. Germline V lookup: CDR1 SGHNT, CDR2 YYREEE (reference sequence). The germline V and J ends were trimmed by 6 bases and 5 bases, with 17 bases remaining between them. The CDR3 has 14 amino acids. CDR3 region: CASTTLEGWYGYTF. The CDR3 region has the DNA TGTGCCAGCACCACCCTCGAGGGTTGGTATGGCTACACCTTC.

The chain has TRBV18 and TRBJ1-2; D gene ambiguous. CDR1 is KGHSH and CDR2 is LQKENI in the germline V gene. The CDR3 runs 15 residues. The V end lost 3 bases, the J end lost 1 base, and 12 bases lay between the germline ends. CDR3 region: CASSPLDNFNYGYTF. CDR3 in DNA: TGTGCCAGCTCACCCCTTGACAATTTTAACTATGGCTACACCTTC.